This T cell receptor beta chain was documented in a study of post-analysis software for immune sequencing data. Regarding the study as a whole: Controls showed lower frequencies than patients for five or six TRBV segments, and TRBV5-6, TRBV5-1 and TRBV20-1 were among these.

A note on this clonotype: Antigen specificity is unknown.

The TCR beta cDNA libraries contained unique molecular identifiers. Each CDR3 protein is one row after TCRdb ran MiXCR on the PCR reads. The repertoire includes some 700,000 distinct CDR3 sequences, roughly three fifths of them detected once, and approximately 10% sits in the top ten. V lost 3 bases, J lost 1 base, and 11 bases lay in between. The length of the CDR3 is 15 residues. Sequences were obtained from blood. This chain connects TRBV12-3 or TRBV12-4 to TRBJ2-3; a possible D gene is TRBD1 (6 bases). This clonotype was sampled from a girl aged 2 to 9 with multiple sclerosis. The CDR3 nucleotides read TGTGCCAGCAGTTTCCAGGGGTTCGGCACAGATACGCAGTATTTT. Its protein is CASSFQGFGTDTQYF.